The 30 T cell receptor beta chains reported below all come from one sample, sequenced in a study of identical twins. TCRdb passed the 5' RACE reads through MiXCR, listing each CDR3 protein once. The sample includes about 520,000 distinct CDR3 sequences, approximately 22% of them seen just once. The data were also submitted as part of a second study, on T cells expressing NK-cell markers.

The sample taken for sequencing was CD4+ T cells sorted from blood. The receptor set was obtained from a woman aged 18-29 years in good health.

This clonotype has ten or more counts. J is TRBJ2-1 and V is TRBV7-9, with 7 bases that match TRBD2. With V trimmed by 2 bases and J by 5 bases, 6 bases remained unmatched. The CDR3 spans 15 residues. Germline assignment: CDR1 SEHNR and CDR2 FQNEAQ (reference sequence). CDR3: CASSLRGSEDNEQFF. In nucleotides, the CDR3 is TGTGCCAGCAGCTTACGCGGGAGTGAGGACAATGAGCAGTTCTTC.

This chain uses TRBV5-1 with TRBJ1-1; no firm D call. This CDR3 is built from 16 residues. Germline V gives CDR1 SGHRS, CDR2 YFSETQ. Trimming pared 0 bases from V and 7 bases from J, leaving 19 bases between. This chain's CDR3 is CASSLVNQNRGSEAFF. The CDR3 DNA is TGCGCCAGCAGCTTGGTCAACCAGAATAGAGGGAGTGAAGCTTTCTTT.

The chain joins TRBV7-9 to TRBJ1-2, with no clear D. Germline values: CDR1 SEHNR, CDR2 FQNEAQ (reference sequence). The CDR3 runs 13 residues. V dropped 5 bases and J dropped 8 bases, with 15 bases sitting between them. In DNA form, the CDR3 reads TGTGCCAGCAGCCCCCCCGCGGACGGCGGCTACACCTTC. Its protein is CASSPPADGGYTF.

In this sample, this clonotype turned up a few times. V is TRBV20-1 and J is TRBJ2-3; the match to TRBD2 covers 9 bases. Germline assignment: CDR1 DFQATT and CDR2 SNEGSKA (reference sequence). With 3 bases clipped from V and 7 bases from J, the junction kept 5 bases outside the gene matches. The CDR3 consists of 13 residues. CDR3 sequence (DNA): TGCAGTGCTAGCCTAGCGGGGACGAATACGCAGTATTTT. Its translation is CSASLAGTNTQYF.

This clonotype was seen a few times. The CDR3 here is CSARIAGGAHNEQFF. The DNA of the CDR3 is TGCAGTGCCCGGATAGCGGGAGGCGCCCACAATGAGCAGTTCTTC. The chain is built from TRBV20-1 and TRBJ2-1; 10 nucleotides align to TRBD2. J lost 5 bases, V lost 6 bases, and 10 bases had no gene match. The CDR3 has 15 residues. The V gene's germline CDR1 is DFQATT and CDR2 SNEGSKA (reference sequence).

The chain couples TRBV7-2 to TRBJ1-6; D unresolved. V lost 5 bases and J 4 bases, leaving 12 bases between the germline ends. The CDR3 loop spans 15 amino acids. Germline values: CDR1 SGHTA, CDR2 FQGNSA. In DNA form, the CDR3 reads TGTGCCAGCAGCAAGGACCCGGGTTATAATTCACCCCTCCACTTT. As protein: CASSKDPGYNSPLHF. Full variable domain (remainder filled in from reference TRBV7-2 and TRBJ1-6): GAGVSQSPSNKVTEKGKDVELRCDPISGHTALYWYRQSLGQGLEFLIYFQGNSAPDKSGLPSDRFSAERTGGSVSTLTIQRTQQEDSAVYLCASSKDPGYNSPLHFGNGTRLTVT.

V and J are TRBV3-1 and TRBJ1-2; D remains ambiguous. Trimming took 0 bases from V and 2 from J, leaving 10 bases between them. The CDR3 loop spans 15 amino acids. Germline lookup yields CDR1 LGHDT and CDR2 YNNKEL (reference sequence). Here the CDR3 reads CASSQEPVRNYGYTF. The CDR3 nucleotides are TGTGCCAGCAGCCAAGAACCTGTAAGAAACTATGGCTACACCTTC.

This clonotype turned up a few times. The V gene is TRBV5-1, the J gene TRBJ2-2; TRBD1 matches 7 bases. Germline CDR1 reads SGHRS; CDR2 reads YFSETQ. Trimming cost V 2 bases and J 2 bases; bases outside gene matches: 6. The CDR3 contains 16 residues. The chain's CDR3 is CASSFTGTANTGELFF. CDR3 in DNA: TGCGCCAGCAGCTTTACCGGGACAGCTAACACCGGGGAGCTGTTTTTT.

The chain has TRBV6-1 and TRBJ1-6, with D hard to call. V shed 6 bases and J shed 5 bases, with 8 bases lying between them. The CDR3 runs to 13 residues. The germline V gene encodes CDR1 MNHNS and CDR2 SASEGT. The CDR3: CASRTTNNSPLHF. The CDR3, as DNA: TGTGCCAGCAGAACAACTAATAATTCACCCCTCCACTTT.

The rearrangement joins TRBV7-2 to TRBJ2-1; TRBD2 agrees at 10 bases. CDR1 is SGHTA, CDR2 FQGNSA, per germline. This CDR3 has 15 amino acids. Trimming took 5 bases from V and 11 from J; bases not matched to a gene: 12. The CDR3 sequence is CASSPPGLAGVKQFF. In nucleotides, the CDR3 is TGTGCCAGCAGCCCCCCCGGGCTAGCGGGGGTTAAGCAGTTCTTC.

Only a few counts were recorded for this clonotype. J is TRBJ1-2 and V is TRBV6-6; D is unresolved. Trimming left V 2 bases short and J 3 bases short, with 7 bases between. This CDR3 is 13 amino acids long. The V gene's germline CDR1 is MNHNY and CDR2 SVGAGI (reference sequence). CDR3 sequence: CASSYPQDYGYTF. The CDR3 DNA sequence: TGTGCCAGCAGTTACCCCCAGGACTATGGCTACACCTTC.

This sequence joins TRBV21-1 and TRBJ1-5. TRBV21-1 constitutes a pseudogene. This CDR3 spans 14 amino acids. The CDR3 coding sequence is TGTGCCAGCGGGGACGGCGAGGGGAATCAGCCCCAGCATTTT. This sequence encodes CASGDGEGNQPQHF.

Here the CDR3 reads CASSGPRPPGELFF. The DNA for the CDR3 is TGTGCCAGCAGCGGGCCCCGGCCCCCCGGGGAGCTGTTTTTT. V is TRBV7-2 and J is TRBJ2-2; no definite D call. This CDR3 contains 14 residues. The V gene's germline CDR1 is SGHTA and CDR2 FQGNSA. The V gene lost 5 bases and the J gene lost 6 bases, with 13 bases spanning the gap.

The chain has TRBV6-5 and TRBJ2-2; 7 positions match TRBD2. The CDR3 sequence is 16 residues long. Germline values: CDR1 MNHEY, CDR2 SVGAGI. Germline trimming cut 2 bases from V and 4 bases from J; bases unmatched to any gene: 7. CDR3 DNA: TGTGCCAGCAGTTACCGAGCGGGGAGAGGCACCGGGGAGCTGTTTTTT. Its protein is CASSYRAGRGTGELFF.

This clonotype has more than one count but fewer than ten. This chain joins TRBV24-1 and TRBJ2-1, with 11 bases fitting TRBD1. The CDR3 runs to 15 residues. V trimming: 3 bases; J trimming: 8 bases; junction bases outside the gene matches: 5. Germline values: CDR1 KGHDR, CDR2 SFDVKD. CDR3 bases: TGTGCCACCAGTGATAGCAGGACAGGGGGCGATGAGCAGTTCTTC. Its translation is CATSDSRTGGDEQFF.

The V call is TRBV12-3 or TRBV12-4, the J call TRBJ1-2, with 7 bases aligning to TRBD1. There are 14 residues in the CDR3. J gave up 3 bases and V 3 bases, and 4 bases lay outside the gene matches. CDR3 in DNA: TGTGCCAGCAGTTTGCGACAGGGATACTATGGCTACACCTTC. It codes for CASSLRQGYYGYTF.

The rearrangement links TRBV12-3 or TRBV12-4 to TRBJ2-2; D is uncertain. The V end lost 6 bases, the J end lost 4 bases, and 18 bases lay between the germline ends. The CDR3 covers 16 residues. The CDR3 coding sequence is TGTGCCAGCAGCTCTAGTAGCCAACCGGGCACCGGGGAGCTGTTTTTT. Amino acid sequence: CASSSSSQPGTGELFF.

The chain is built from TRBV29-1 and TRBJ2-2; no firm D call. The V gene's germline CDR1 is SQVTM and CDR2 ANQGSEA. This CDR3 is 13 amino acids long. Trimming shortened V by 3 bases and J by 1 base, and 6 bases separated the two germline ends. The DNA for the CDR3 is TGCAGCGTTGACTACGGGAACACCGGGGAGCTGTTTTTT. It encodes CSVDYGNTGELFF.

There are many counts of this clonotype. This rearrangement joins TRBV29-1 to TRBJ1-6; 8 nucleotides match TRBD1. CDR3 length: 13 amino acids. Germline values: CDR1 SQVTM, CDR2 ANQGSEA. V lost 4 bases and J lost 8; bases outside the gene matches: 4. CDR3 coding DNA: TGCAGCGTTGCGGGGACAGGCGATTCACCCCTCCACTTT. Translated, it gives CSVAGTGDSPLHF.

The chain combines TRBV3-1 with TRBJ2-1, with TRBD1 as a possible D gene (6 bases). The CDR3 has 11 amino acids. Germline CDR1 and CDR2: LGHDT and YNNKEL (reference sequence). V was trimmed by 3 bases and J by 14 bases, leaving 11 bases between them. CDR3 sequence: CASSHGDTKFF. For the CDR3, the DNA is TGTGCCAGCAGCCACGGGGACACCAAGTTCTTC.

CDR3 DNA sequence: TGCAGTGCTAGAGATCCCGTCCAAACCCCGACTAGCAAAAACATTCAGTACTTC. Amino acids: CSARDPVQTPTSKNIQYF. This chain uses TRBV20-1 with TRBJ2-4; the D gene is possibly TRBD2 (6 bases). The V gene lost 0 bases and the J gene lost 3 bases, with 21 bases spanning the gap. The V gene's germline CDR1 is DFQATT and CDR2 SNEGSKA (reference sequence). This CDR3 has 18 residues.

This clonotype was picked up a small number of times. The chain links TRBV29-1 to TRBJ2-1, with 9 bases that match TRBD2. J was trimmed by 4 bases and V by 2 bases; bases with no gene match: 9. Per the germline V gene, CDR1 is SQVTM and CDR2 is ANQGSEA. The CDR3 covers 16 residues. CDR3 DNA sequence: TGCAGCGTTGAACCAAGCCTAGCGGGACTTTACAATGAGCAGTTCTTC. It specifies CSVEPSLAGLYNEQFF.

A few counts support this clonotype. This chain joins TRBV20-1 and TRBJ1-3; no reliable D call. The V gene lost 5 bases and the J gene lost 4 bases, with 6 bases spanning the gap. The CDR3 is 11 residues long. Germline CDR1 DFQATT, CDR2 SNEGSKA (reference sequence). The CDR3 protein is CSAGTGNTIYF. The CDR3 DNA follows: TGCAGTGCTGGAACAGGAAACACCATATATTTT.

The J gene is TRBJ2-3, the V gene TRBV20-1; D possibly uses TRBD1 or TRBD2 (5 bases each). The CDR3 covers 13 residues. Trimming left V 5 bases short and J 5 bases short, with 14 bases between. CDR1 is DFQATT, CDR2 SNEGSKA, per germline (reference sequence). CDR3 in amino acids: CSARDLQEDTQYF. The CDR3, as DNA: TGCAGTGCTCGGGACCTTCAGGAAGATACGCAGTATTTT.

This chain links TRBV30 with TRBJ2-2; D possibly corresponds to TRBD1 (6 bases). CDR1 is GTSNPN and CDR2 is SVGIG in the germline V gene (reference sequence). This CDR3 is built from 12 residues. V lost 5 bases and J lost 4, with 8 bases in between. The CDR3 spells CAWGQTTGELFF. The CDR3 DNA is TGTGCCTGGGGACAGACCACCGGGGAGCTGTTTTTT. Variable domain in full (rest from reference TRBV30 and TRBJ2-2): SQTIHQWPATLVQPVGSPLSLECTVEGTSNPNLYWYRQAAGRGLQLLFYSVGIGQISSEVPQNLSASRPQDRQFILSSKKLLLSDSGFYLCAWGQTTGELFFGEGSRLTVL.

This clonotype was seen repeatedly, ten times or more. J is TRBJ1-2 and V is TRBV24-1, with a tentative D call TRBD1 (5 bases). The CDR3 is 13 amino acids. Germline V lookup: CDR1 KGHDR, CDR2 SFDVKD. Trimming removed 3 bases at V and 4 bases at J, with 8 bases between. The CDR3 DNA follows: TGTGCCACCAGTGATGGGACCGGCTATGGCTACACCTTC. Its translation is CATSDGTGYGYTF.

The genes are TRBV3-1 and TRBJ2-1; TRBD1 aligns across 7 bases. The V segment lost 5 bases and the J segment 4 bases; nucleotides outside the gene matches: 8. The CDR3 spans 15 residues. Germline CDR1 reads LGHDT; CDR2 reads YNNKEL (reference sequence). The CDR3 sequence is CASSKGQGVYNEQFF. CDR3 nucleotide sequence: TGTGCCAGCAGCAAAGGGCAGGGGGTTTACAATGAGCAGTTCTTC.

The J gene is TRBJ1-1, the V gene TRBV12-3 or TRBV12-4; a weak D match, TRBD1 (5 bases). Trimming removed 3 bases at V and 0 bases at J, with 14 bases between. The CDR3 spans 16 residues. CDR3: CASSFRGILMNTEAFF. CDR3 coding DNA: TGTGCCAGCAGTTTCCGGGGGATCCTCATGAACACTGAAGCTTTCTTT.

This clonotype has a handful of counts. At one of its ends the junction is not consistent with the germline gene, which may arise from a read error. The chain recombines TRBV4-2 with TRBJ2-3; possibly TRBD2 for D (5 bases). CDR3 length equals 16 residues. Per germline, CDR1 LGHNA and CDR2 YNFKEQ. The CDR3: CASNQVLDSGPDTQYF. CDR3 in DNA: TGTGCCAGCAACCAAGTATTGGACTCAGGCCCAGATACGCAGTATTTT.

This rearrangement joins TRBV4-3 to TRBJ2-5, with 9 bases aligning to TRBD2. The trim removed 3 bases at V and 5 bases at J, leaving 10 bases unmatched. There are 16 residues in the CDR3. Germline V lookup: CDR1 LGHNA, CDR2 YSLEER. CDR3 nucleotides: TGCGCCAGCAGCCAGCAAACCGGGACTAGCACCGAGACCCAGTACTTC. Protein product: CASSQQTGTSTETQYF.